The next 9 T cell receptor beta chains were all read from a single sample in a study of cytomegalovirus exposure and HLA in healthy donors. PCR amplification relied on 60 Vbeta primers (plus 13 Jbeta primers). Profiled with immunoSEQ multiplex PCR; TCRdb holds only in-frame clones, not every one. The repertoire holds around 200,000 clones, with 86% as singletons. What was sequenced was PBMCs. These receptors were collected from a woman aged 30 to 39 in good health and CMV-seronegative.

This clone was seen just once. The J gene is TRBJ2-7, the V gene TRBV2; 7 bases map to TRBD2. V was pared by 2 bases and J by 1 base, with 2 bases of the junction left unmatched. Looked up from germline, CDR1 is SNHLY and CDR2 is FYNNEI. The CDR3 runs to 14 residues. CDR3 loop: CASSEKRGSYEQYF. The CDR3 DNA sequence: TGTGCCAGCAGTGAAAAGCGGGGTTCCTACGAGCAGTACTTC.

This sequence joins TRBV6-1 and TRBJ1-6; 11 nucleotides match TRBD1. V was clipped by 6 bases and J by 8 bases; unmatched bases: 6. The length of the CDR3 is 15 residues. In germline, CDR1 is MNHNS, CDR2 SASEGT. The CDR3 protein is CASSQLGQGDSPLHF. In DNA, the CDR3 is TGTGCCAGCAGCCAGCTGGGACAGGGGGATTCACCCCTCCACTTT.

This clone showed up just once. V gene TRBV27 combines with J gene TRBJ2-3, with 10 bases matching TRBD2. This CDR3 has 16 amino acids. The germline V gene has CDR1 MNHEY and CDR2 SMNVEV (reference sequence). Losses at the gene ends were 6 bases for V and 4 bases for J; bases not matched to a gene: 10. This chain's CDR3 is CASSLAGVAPPDTQYF. Here the CDR3 DNA reads TGTGCCAGCAGCCTAGCGGGGGTCGCCCCCCCAGATACGCAGTATTTT.

The chain links TRBV9 to TRBJ2-3, with 12 bases that match TRBD2. The CDR3 is 15 residues long. The V and J ends lost 1 base and 5 bases, in that order; junction bases with no gene match: 2. CDR1 is SGDLS and CDR2 is YYNGEE in the germline V gene. In DNA, the CDR3 is TGTGCCAGCAGCGTATCTAGCGGGAGGGGAGATACGCAGTATTTT. The encoded protein is CASSVSSGRGDTQYF.

This clone was observed a handful of times. V and J are TRBV7-3 and TRBJ2-2; 9 nucleotides agree with TRBD2. The CDR3 runs 15 residues. Looked up from germline, CDR1 is SGHTA and CDR2 is FQGTGA. V shed 5 bases and J 1 base; nucleotides not matched to a gene: 2. The CDR3 DNA is TGTGCCAGCAGCCCGACTAGCGGGAACACCGGGGAGCTGTTTTTT. Its protein product is CASSPTSGNTGELFF.

V and J are TRBV2 and TRBJ2-7; the match to TRBD1 covers 9 bases. CDR1 and CDR2 (germline): SNHLY, FYNNEI. This CDR3 spans 13 amino acids. Trimming removed 8 bases from V and 3 bases from J; junction bases left unmatched: 5. The CDR3 nucleotides are TGTGCCAGCGGCCGGGACAGGGTCTACGAGCAGTACTTC. It encodes CASGRDRVYEQYF.

V is TRBV15 and J is TRBJ1-2; D gene ambiguous. Germline V gene data show CDR1 as LNHNV and CDR2 as YYDKDF (reference sequence). The CDR3 runs to 13 residues. The V end was cut by 5 bases, the J end by 2 bases, with 9 bases between. Written as DNA, the CDR3 is TGTGCCACCAGCTACTCGCGGAACTATGGCTACACCTTC. Its protein is CATSYSRNYGYTF.

The chain carries TRBV27 and TRBJ2-2; perhaps TRBD1 as D (5 bases). CDR1 is MNHEY and CDR2 is SMNVEV in the germline V gene (reference sequence). V lost 6 bases and J lost 4, with 15 bases in between. The CDR3 is 15 residues long. The CDR3 DNA follows: TGTGCCAGCAGGGTGGGGTCTGGGGCCACCGGGGAGCTGTTTTTT. Residues: CASRVGSGATGELFF.

CDR3 sequence: CASSLGLAGGRETQYF. The CDR3 DNA reads TGTGCCAGCAGCTTAGGCCTAGCGGGGGGCCGAGAGACCCAGTACTTC. The chain joins TRBV7-2 to TRBJ2-5; 11 bases agree with TRBD2. Germline V CDR1 and CDR2: SGHTA, FQGNSA. Germline trimming cut 1 base from V and 4 bases from J; bases unmatched to any gene: 5. The CDR3 has 16 residues.